These 10 T cell receptor beta chains were all obtained from the same sample, sequenced in a study of a mutant IDH1 vaccine in newly diagnosed glioma. Their cognate antigens are unknown. Only in-frame clones appear in the TCRdb table, and some are missing; sequencing was by immunoSEQ multiplex PCR. The sample has about 64,000 clones, 80% to 90% seen once. Time point defined: week 23, last vaccination. Topical imiquimod accompanied each vaccine dose, which consisted of 300 ug of mutant IDH1 20-mer peptide. The material was PBMCs, obtained from a glioma patient whose treatment included an IDH1 peptide vaccine. The receptors derive from a man in his thirties or forties with glioma.

V is TRBV5-4 and J is TRBJ1-5; no definite D call. Germline CDR1 is SGHNT and CDR2 is YYREEE (reference sequence). This CDR3 is 13 amino acids long. Trimming removed 5 bases from V and 8 bases from J, with 14 bases in between. CDR3 sequence reads: CASSTLGLEPQHF. The DNA of the CDR3 is TGTGCCAGCAGTACCCTGGGGTTGGAGCCCCAGCATTTT.

This clone has only one observation. The gene calls are TRBV13 and TRBJ2-1; 7 nucleotides line up with TRBD1. Looked up from germline, CDR1 is PRHDT and CDR2 is FYEKMQ (reference sequence). The junction had 20 bases not matched to a gene; V was cut back by 2 bases and J by 1 base. This CDR3 is 21 amino acids long. DNA of the CDR3: TGTGCCAGCAGCTTATACAGAGGAGACGGCTACAGGGGTAGGTCCTACAATGAGCAGTTCTTC. Translation: CASSLYRGDGYRGRSYNEQFF.

The chain joins TRBV10-3 to TRBJ1-6; unclear D gene. The germline V and J ends were trimmed by 5 bases and 0 bases, with 8 bases remaining between them. In germline, CDR1 is ENHRY, CDR2 SYGVKD. This CDR3 comprises 15 residues. The CDR3 nucleotides read TGTGCCATCAGTTCCCTTGGCTCCTATAATTCACCCCTCCACTTT. It specifies CAISSLGSYNSPLHF.

This chain links TRBV28 with TRBJ1-2; 7 bases align to TRBD1. CDR3 length: 14 amino acids. CDR1 and CDR2 (germline): MDHEN, SYDVKM. The ends lost 6 bases at V and 2 bases at J; junction bases unmatched: 6. CDR3 sequence reads: CASREQGFNYGYTF. DNA for the CDR3: TGTGCCAGCAGAGAACAGGGGTTCAACTATGGCTACACCTTC.

V usage is TRBV7-9 and J usage is TRBJ2-1; TRBD2 aligns across 9 bases. Germline V gives CDR1 SEHNR, CDR2 FQNEAQ (reference sequence). V was pared by 1 base and J by 7 bases, with 8 bases of the junction left unmatched. This CDR3 has 16 amino acids. The CDR3 DNA reads as TGTGCCAGCAGCTTAGAAGACGGCGGGGGGGCAAATGAGCAGTTCTTC. This gives the protein CASSLEDGGGANEQFF.

The chain combines TRBV4-1 with TRBJ2-5, with D possibly being TRBD1 (5 bases). Germline V gene lookup returns CDR1 MGHRA and CDR2 YSYEKL. Trimming shortened V by 0 bases and J by 5 bases, and 16 bases separated the two germline ends. The CDR3 totals 16 residues. CDR3 region: CASSQEGFQGSETQYF. The CDR3 coding sequence is TGCGCCAGCAGCCAAGAAGGTTTTCAGGGTTCGGAGACCCAGTACTTC.

V and J are TRBV9 and TRBJ2-3; 9 bases are shared with TRBD2. The V gene end was trimmed by 0 bases and the J gene end by 0 bases; junction bases not matched to a gene: 2. Germline loops: CDR1 SGDLS, CDR2 YYNGEE. The CDR3 contains 16 residues. The CDR3 spells CASSVASGASTDTQYF. CDR3 DNA: TGTGCCAGCAGCGTAGCTAGCGGGGCGAGCACAGATACGCAGTATTTT.

This chain joins TRBV6-1 and TRBJ2-1; 10 bases are a match to TRBD2. The CDR3 has 15 residues. The V gene's germline CDR1 is MNHNS and CDR2 SASEGT. J was trimmed by 3 bases and V by 6 bases; bases with no gene match: 5. The CDR3 sequence is CASRVAGGSYNEQFF. DNA for the CDR3: TGTGCCAGCAGGGTAGCGGGGGGCAGCTACAATGAGCAGTTCTTC.

The rearrangement uses TRBV2 and TRBJ2-4; 8 bases are a match to TRBD1. The germline V gene has CDR1 SNHLY and CDR2 FYNNEI. V lost 1 base to trimming and J lost 6 bases; unmatched junction nucleotides: 5. This CDR3 comprises 15 residues. The CDR3 spells CASSEVDRVGNIQYF. CDR3 in DNA: TGTGCCAGCAGTGAAGTGGACAGGGTAGGAAACATTCAGTACTTC.

The chain links TRBV6-6 to TRBJ1-5, with D unclear. This CDR3 has 12 residues. Germline V gene lookup returns CDR1 MNHNY and CDR2 SVGAGI (reference sequence). Trimming cost V 6 bases and J 7 bases, with 10 bases left between them. As DNA, the CDR3 is TGTGCCAGCAGCAAAGAAAGACAGCCCCAGCATTTT. It specifies CASSKERQPQHF.